This TCR beta chain comes out of a study of memory CD4+ T cells and cytomegalovirus serostatus. Turning to the study itself: This sample comes from healthy Belgian adults, fewer than 10 CMV seropositive, 24 seronegative.

Single viable CD3+CD4+CD8-CD45RO+ cells were sorted as the memory CD4+ T cells. Original data processing: Out-of-frame sequences were removed, leaving 2 million to 2.5 million distinct TCRbeta sequences. Sequenced by immunoSEQ multiplex PCR; TCRdb stores in-frame clones only, minus some. V, J and clone size are taken as reported in that table, and D and trimming were inferred from the DNA itself. The table lists tens of thousands of clones, roughly 83% of them singletons. In germline, CDR1 is LGHNA, CDR2 YNFKEQ. Trimming took 1 base from V and 3 from J, leaving 17 bases between them. The CDR3 consists of 17 residues. The study's findings and limits: CD4+ memory repertoires contained about 40% of the roughly 160 reported CMV TCRbeta sequences. The CMV-associated TCR signature appears largely within the CD4+ memory repertoire.

Concerning this clone itself: The antigen is not known.

J is TRBJ2-3 and V is TRBV4-2; D might be TRBD2 (6 bases). The source material was memory CD4+ T cells from blood. The clonotype was recovered from an adult in good health and CMV-seronegative. CDR3: CASSQGMTRVGTDTQYF. The CDR3 DNA follows: TGTGCCAGCAGCCAAGGAATGACTAGAGTCGGGACAGATACGCAGTATTTT.